This entry features one TCR beta chain sequence. What it recognizes is unknown. The junction departs from the called germline gene at one end, perhaps through a read error. These data originate in a study of CD8+CD57+ T cells in acquired aplastic anemia. For the study at large: Sorted CD4+ plus CD8+ cells gave DNA averaging 3.2 ug. Healthy donor CD4+ cell samples had a mean of about 10 million reads.

Findings and limits, study-wide: Patients and controls shared approximately 30 CD8+ CDR3 sequences, highly expressed in patients. Significant differences in CD8+ Simpson's diversity were not observed between patients and controls.

The CDR3 has 15 amino acids. Germline-derived CDR1 and CDR2 are SEHNR and FQNEAQ (reference sequence). Genomic DNA templated the TCR beta VDJ and CDR3 profiling. TCRdb re-called the reads through MiXCR, storing one row per CDR3 protein. In the table there are around 170,000 distinct CDR3 sequences, just under 65% of which are singletons. The source material was sorted CD4+, CD8+, or CD8+CD57+ T cells (not recorded which) from PBMCs. The receptor comes from a human donor in good health. J is TRBJ2-7 and V is TRBV7-9; the D gene is possibly TRBD2 (5 bases). The CDR3 loop is CASSLQGSVSYEQCF. In DNA form, the CDR3 reads TGTGCCAGCAGCTTACAAGGGAGCGTTAGCTACGAGCAGTGCTTC.